This is a list of T cell receptor beta chains from one sample in a study of cytomegalovirus exposure and HLA in healthy donors. Using immunoSEQ multiplex PCR, the repertoire was profiled, and TCRdb retains in-frame clones only, with some absent. The sample carries over 100,000 clones, approximately 70% recorded once. Sequencing was performed on PBMCs. These receptors were collected from a man in his thirties or forties in good health and CMV-seropositive. Both conserved end residues are part of each CDR3. The order of the fields is clone size, D gene, J gene, V gene, CDR3 protein, CDR3 DNA. The D gene is left open where the match is weak. Size values are once, few and many counts, or a class for expanded clones, and some rows have none.

- | - | TRBJ1-1 | TRBV20-1 | CSARQAYEAFF | TGCAGTGCTCGACAGGCTTACGAAGCTTTCTTT
- | TRBD2 | TRBJ2-6 | TRBV7-9 | CSSSPFPSGISGANVLTF | TGTTCCAGCAGCCCCTTTCCTAGCGGGATCTCTGGGGCCAACGTCCTGACTTTC
- | - | TRBJ1-2 | TRBV4-1 | CASSQGEGHGTGYTF | TGCGCCAGCAGCCAAGGGGAGGGACACGGAACCGGCTACACCTTC
- | TRBD1 | TRBJ2-2 | TRBV9 | CASSGTGFFTGELFF | TGTGCCAGCAGTGGGACAGGGTTTTTTACCGGGGAGCTGTTTTTT
- | TRBD1 | TRBJ2-1 | TRBV5-1 | CASSSSRDRGYEQFF | TGCGCCAGCAGCTCGTCCCGGGACAGGGGTTATGAGCAGTTCTTC
- | - | TRBJ1-3 | TRBV2 | CASSELNPSSGNTIYF | TGTGCCAGCAGTGAACTAAACCCAAGCTCTGGAAACACCATATATTTT
once | TRBD1 | TRBJ2-7 | TRBV5-1 | CASSPQGVRLEQYF | TGCGCCAGCAGCCCCCAGGGGGTCCGCCTGGAGCAGTACTTC
- | - | TRBJ2-1 | TRBV7-3 | CASSLDAGVVGNEQFF | TGTGCCAGCAGCTTAGATGCGGGCGTCGTGGGCAATGAGCAGTTCTTC
- | - | TRBJ2-1 | TRBV27 | CASSLYGRVSYNEQFF | TGTGCCAGCAGTTTATACGGCAGGGTCTCCTACAATGAGCAGTTCTTC
- | - | TRBJ1-1 | TRBV29-1 | CSVEDRGAGTEAFF | TGCAGCGTTGAAGATCGGGGGGCAGGAACTGAAGCTTTCTTT
- | - | TRBJ1-2 | TRBV30 | CAWSREGAVNYGYTF | TGTGCCTGGAGTAGGGAAGGGGCGGTTAACTATGGCTACACCTTC
- | TRBD1 | TRBJ1-1 | TRBV30 | CAWTPRGTRTGGFMNTEAFF | TGTGCCTGGACGCCAAGGGGGACTAGGACAGGGGGATTCATGAACACTGAAGCTTTCTTT
- | TRBD1 | TRBJ1-6 | TRBV6-1 | CATDRDRGNSPLHF | TGTGCCACCGATCGGGACAGGGGTAATTCACCCCTCCACTTT
- | TRBD1 | TRBJ2-5 | TRBV29-1 | CSVEKGQGLQETQYF | TGCAGCGTTGAAAAGGGACAGGGGCTCCAAGAGACCCAGTACTTC
- | - | TRBJ1-5 | TRBV19 | CASSAGRQVGNQPQHF | TGTGCCAGTAGTGCGGGCAGACAGGTAGGCAATCAGCCCCAGCATTTT
- | TRBD2 | TRBJ2-1 | TRBV10-3 | CAIRPGLVNEQFF | TGTGCCATCAGGCCGGGACTAGTCAATGAGCAGTTCTTC
- | TRBD2 | TRBJ2-7 | TRBV29-1 | CSAGGGAYEQYF | TGCAGCGCTGGCGGGGGGGCCTACGAGCAGTACTTC
- | - | TRBJ2-3 | TRBV7-2 | CASSLTISDGDTQYF | TGTGCCAGCAGCTTAACCATTAGCGATGGAGATACGCAGTATTTT
- | TRBD2 | TRBJ2-3 | TRBV4-3 | CASSQGGLAVTDTQYF | TGCGCCAGCAGCCAAGGGGGCCTAGCGGTCACAGATACGCAGTATTTT
few | TRBD1 | TRBJ1-2 | TRBV27 | CASSLRDRGYGYTF | TGTGCCAGCAGTTTGCGTGACAGGGGGTATGGCTACACCTTC
- | TRBD2 | TRBJ2-1 | TRBV7-3 | CASSLSPLTTSWSDNEQFF | TGTGCCAGCAGCTTATCCCCCCTTACGACTAGCTGGTCGGACAATGAGCAGTTCTTC
few | TRBD1 | TRBJ1-4 | TRBV7-8 | CASSLGYRGMNEKLFF | TGTGCCAGCAGCTTGGGGTACAGGGGTATGAATGAAAAACTGTTTTTT
- | - | TRBJ1-2 | TRBV9 | CASSVEGTGGGGPYGYTF | TGTGCCAGCAGCGTAGAGGGCACCGGGGGCGGGGGTCCATATGGCTACACCTTC
- | TRBD2 | TRBJ2-4 | TRBV4-3 | CASSQVGIAGGTKNIQYF | TGCGCCAGCAGCCAAGTGGGCATAGCGGGAGGGACCAAAAACATTCAGTACTTC
- | TRBD1 | TRBJ1-2 | TRBV6-5 | CASTDHRGDYGYTF | TGTGCCAGCACCGATCACAGGGGAGACTATGGCTACACCTTC
- | - | TRBJ2-1 | TRBV7-3 | CASSLESSSYNEQFF | TGTGCCAGCAGCTTAGAGTCAAGCTCCTACAATGAGCAGTTCTTC
- | TRBD1 | TRBJ1-5 | TRBV7-9 | CASSLGQGDQPQHF | TGTGCCAGCAGCCTAGGACAGGGTGATCAGCCCCAGCATTTT
- | TRBD1 | TRBJ1-2 | TRBV28 | CASSLLTGGVGYTF | TGTGCCAGCAGTTTACTCACAGGGGGCGTCGGCTACACCTTC
- | TRBD1 | TRBJ2-7 | TRBV2 | CASSEGPRDRGSYEQYF | TGTGCCAGCAGTGAGGGACCCCGGGACAGAGGATCCTACGAGCAGTACTTC
- | TRBD1 | TRBJ2-7 | TRBV29-1 | CSVGQGTYEQYF | TGCAGCGTAGGACAGGGTACCTACGAGCAGTACTTC
- | TRBD2 | TRBJ2-3 | TRBV29-1 | CSVEDERDPSPDTQYF | TGCAGCGTTGAAGATGAGCGGGACCCGTCCCCAGATACGCAGTATTTT
few | TRBD2 | TRBJ2-5 | TRBV7-9 | CASSPMGTSQETQYF | TGTGCCAGCAGCCCAATGGGGACTAGCCAAGAGACCCAGTACTTC
- | TRBD1 | TRBJ2-7 | TRBV19 | CASSIGQGGYEQYF | TGTGCCAGTAGTATTGGACAGGGCGGCTACGAGCAGTACTTC
- | - | TRBJ2-1 | TRBV4-3 | CASSQENRGNEQFF | TGCGCCAGCAGCCAAGAAAACCGGGGCAATGAGCAGTTCTTC
- | TRBD2 | TRBJ2-1 | TRBV5-6 | CASSSPSGGAYEQFF | TGTGCCAGCAGCTCCCCTAGCGGGGGGGCCTATGAGCAGTTCTTC
- | - | TRBJ2-5 | TRBV19 | CASSIVPSGVLGETQYF | TGTGCCAGTAGTATAGTACCCTCCGGGGTATTAGGGGAGACCCAGTACTTC
- | - | TRBJ1-2 | TRBV19 | CASSHGTIYGYTF | TGTGCCAGTAGCCACGGGACTATCTATGGCTACACCTTC
once | - | TRBJ1-1 | TRBV4-1 | CASSPWVKTDTEAFF | TGCGCCAGCAGCCCGTGGGTCAAAACAGACACTGAAGCTTTCTTT
- | TRBD1 | TRBJ2-2 | TRBV19 | CASSIPPGQGTGELFF | TGTGCCAGTAGTATTCCTCCGGGACAGGGCACCGGGGAGCTGTTTTTT
few | TRBD1 | TRBJ1-4 | TRBV10-1 | CASSEPYRGHNEKLFF | TGCGCCAGCAGTGAGCCCTACAGGGGGCACAATGAAAAACTGTTTTTT
- | - | TRBJ1-5 | TRBV18 | CASRGSNQPQHF | TGTGCCAGCCGAGGGAGCAATCAGCCCCAGCATTTT
- | - | TRBJ1-3 | TRBV7-2 | CASSLDGVGNTIYF | TGTGCCAGCAGCTTAGACGGGGTTGGAAACACCATATATTTT
- | TRBD1 | TRBJ1-3 | TRBV30 | CACTGVSGNTIYF | TGTGCCTGTACAGGGGTCTCTGGAAACACCATATATTTT
- | - | TRBJ1-5 | TRBV29-1 | CSVKTGTRNQPQHF | TGCAGCGTTAAAACAGGGACGCGCAATCAGCCCCAGCATTTT
- | - | TRBJ2-3 | TRBV5-4 | CASSSRADTQYF | TGTGCCAGCAGCTCGAGGGCAGATACGCAGTATTTT
- | - | TRBJ1-2 | TRBV28 | CASRGGPNYGYTF | TGTGCCAGCAGGGGAGGGCCTAACTATGGCTACACCTTC
- | TRBD2 | TRBJ2-1 | TRBV9 | CASSVAMTSGYNEQFF | TGTGCCAGCAGCGTAGCTATGACTAGCGGCTACAATGAGCAGTTCTTC
few | - | TRBJ1-2 | TRBV11-3 | CASSQTGSFFNPNYGYTF | TGTGCCAGCAGCCAAACAGGGTCTTTTTTCAATCCTAACTATGGCTACACCTTC
- | - | TRBJ1-2 | TRBV14 | CASSQVQGPYGYTF | TGTGCCAGCAGCCAAGTCCAGGGGCCCTATGGCTACACCTTC
- | - | TRBJ1-1 | TRBV7-6 | CVCENTEAFF | TGTGTCTGCGAGAACACTGAAGCTTTCTTT
once | - | TRBJ1-1 | TRBV2 | CASREEVETEAFF | TGTGCCAGCAGGGAGGAGGTGGAGACTGAAGCTTTCTTT
- | - | TRBJ1-2 | TRBV7-3 | CASSLQASPNYGYTF | TGTGCCAGCAGCTTACAGGCAAGCCCTAACTATGGCTACACCTTC
- | - | TRBJ2-1 | TRBV6-1 | CASQRTASSYNEQFF | TGTGCCAGTCAGAGGACAGCTTCCTCCTACAATGAGCAGTTCTTC
- | - | TRBJ2-3 | TRBV29-1 | CSVASGVKTDTQYF | TGCAGCGTTGCGTCCGGGGTTAAAACAGATACGCAGTATTTT
- | - | TRBJ1-4 | TRBV15 | CATSRAARAEKLFF | TGTGCCACCAGCAGAGCGGCCAGGGCCGAAAAACTGTTTTTT
- | - | TRBJ2-1 | TRBV9 | CASSDRGLNPTLNEQFF | TGTGCCAGCAGCGACCGTGGACTCAATCCCACCTTGAATGAGCAGTTCTTC
few | - | TRBJ2-1 | TRBV9 | CASSVAPGAGHEQFF | TGTGCCAGCAGCGTAGCTCCGGGTGCGGGGCATGAGCAGTTCTTC